The rows below give T cell receptor beta chains drawn from one sample of a study of OX40 agonist ivuxolimab in advanced cancers. The data were produced by immunoSEQ multiplex PCR, yet TCRdb's version contains in-frame clones alone and is incomplete. Here the sample spans 60,000 to 90,000 clones, around 87% being singletons. Sequences were derived from CD4+ or CD8+ T cells sorted from blood, sampled in a trial of the OX40 agonist ivuxolimab. These receptor sequences come from an adult with an advanced solid tumor such as melanoma, head and neck, liver or kidney cancer. Both conserved end residues are part of each CDR3. Fields, in order: V gene, D gene, J gene, clone size, CDR3 protein, CDR3 DNA. D genes are given only for firm matches. Size values are once, few and many counts, or a class for expanded clones, and some rows have none.

TRBV7-9,.,TRBJ1-5,.,CASSLVSQPQHF,TGTGCCAGCAGCTTAGTTAGTCAGCCCCAGCATTTT
TRBV10-3,TRBD1,TRBJ2-2,.,CAISEFRQGQGTGELFF,TGTGCCATCAGTGAGTTCCGACAGGGCCAGGGAACCGGGGAGCTGTTTTTT
TRBV29-1,TRBD2,TRBJ2-5,.,CSGAGGHQETQYF,TGCAGCGGAGCGGGGGGCCACCAAGAGACCCAGTACTTC
TRBV5-1,.,TRBJ2-2,.,CASSFKGTSSIPGELFF,TGCGCCAGCAGCTTCAAGGGAACTAGTTCGATCCCCGGGGAGCTGTTTTTT
TRBV23-1,TRBD1,TRBJ2-2,once,CASSQGTGDGSNTGELFF,TGCGCCAGCAGTCAAGGGACAGGGGACGGATCGAACACCGGGGAGCTGTTTTTT
TRBV5-6,.,TRBJ1-1,.,CASSFKGNTEAFF,TGTGCCAGCAGCTTTAAGGGGAACACTGAAGCTTTCTTT
TRBV5-1,.,TRBJ2-5,.,CASSLGKETQYF,TGCGCCAGCAGCTTGGGAAAAGAGACCCAGTACTTC
TRBV6-7,.,TRBJ1-5,once,CASSSDSRNQPQHF,TGTGCCAGCAGTTCCGACAGTCGCAATCAGCCCCAGCATTTT
TRBV7-3,TRBD2,TRBJ2-1,.,CASSLTSASGRNEQFF,TGTGCCAGCAGCCTAACGTCTGCTAGCGGGAGAAATGAGCAGTTCTTC
TRBV7-2,.,TRBJ2-7,.,CASSLVRYEQYF,TGTGCCAGCAGCTTAGTTAGGTACGAGCAGTACTTC
TRBV10-2,.,TRBJ1-6,.,CASSDRVGNSPLHF,TGCGCCAGCAGTGATCGGGTAGGGAATTCACCCCTCCACTTT
TRBV14,.,TRBJ2-7,.,CASSQKNRTTSSYEQYF,TGTGCCAGCAGCCAAAAAAATAGGACAACTAGCTCCTACGAGCAGTACTTC
TRBV30,.,TRBJ2-3,.,CACGEGADTQYF,TGTGCCTGCGGAGAGGGGGCAGATACGCAGTATTTT
TRBV2,TRBD1,TRBJ2-2,.,CASPRTGTEPTGELFF,TGTGCCAGCCCTCGCACCGGGACAGAGCCCACCGGGGAGCTGTTTTTT
TRBV14,.,TRBJ2-1,.,CASSQALGGEQFF,TGTGCCAGCAGCCAAGCCCTAGGGGGTGAGCAGTTCTTC
TRBV23-1,.,TRBJ2-7,once,CASSQSPTGLSYEQYF,TGCGCCAGCAGTCAATCCCCTACAGGGTTATCCTACGAGCAGTACTTC
TRBV4-3,.,TRBJ1-4,.,CASSQDPKSWELFF,TGCGCCAGCAGCCAAGATCCAAAGTCCTGGGAACTGTTTTTT
TRBV6-1,.,TRBJ1-4,.,CASGSTNEKLFF,TGTGCCAGCGGATCAACTAATGAAAAACTGTTTTTT
TRBV7-9,TRBD2,TRBJ2-3,.,CASSSPGLPDTQYF,TGTGCCAGCAGCTCCCCGGGACTACCAGATACGCAGTATTTT
TRBV18,.,TRBJ1-1,.,CASSPRRQGLRNTEAFF,TGTGCCAGCTCACCAAGGCGGCAGGGCTTGCGGAACACTGAAGCTTTCTTT
TRBV5-1,TRBD2,TRBJ2-7,.,CASSLTSGGYEQYF,TGCGCCAGCAGCTTAACTAGCGGGGGGTACGAGCAGTACTTC
TRBV28,.,TRBJ2-3,once,CASSLTGAKADTQYF,TGTGCCAGCAGCCTTACGGGGGCCAAGGCAGATACGCAGTATTTT
TRBV29-1,.,TRBJ1-1,.,CSVVGTGATFF,.
TRBV5-1,.,TRBJ1-2,.,CASSLAGSNYGYTF,TGCGCCAGCAGCTTGGCCGGTAGCAACTATGGCTACACCTTC
TRBV6-6,.,TRBJ2-7,.,CASSGLGNTYEQYF,TGTGCCAGCAGTGGGTTAGGGAACACCTACGAGCAGTACTTC
TRBV5-4,.,TRBJ1-2,.,CASSLGGNWYGYTF,TGTGCCAGCAGCTTGGGGGGGAATTGGTATGGCTACACCTTC
TRBV30,.,TRBJ1-6,.,CAWSTTSRGVSPLHF,TGTGCCTGGAGTACTACCTCCAGGGGCGTTTCACCCCTCCACTTT